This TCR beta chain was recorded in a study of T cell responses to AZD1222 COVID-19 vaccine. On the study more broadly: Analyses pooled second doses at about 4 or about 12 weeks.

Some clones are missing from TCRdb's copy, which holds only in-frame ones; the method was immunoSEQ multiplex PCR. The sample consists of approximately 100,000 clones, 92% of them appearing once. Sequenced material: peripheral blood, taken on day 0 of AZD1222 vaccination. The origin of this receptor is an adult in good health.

CDR3 DNA sequence: TGTGCCAGCAGTTTATGGGAGGGAGGACATAATTCACCCCTCCACTTT. Protein sequence: CASSLWEGGHNSPLHF. The chain uses TRBV28 and TRBJ1-6; D not resolved. CDR3 length: 16 residues. V lost 0 bases and J lost 5, with 11 bases in between. CDR1 and CDR2 (germline): MDHEN, SYDVKM.